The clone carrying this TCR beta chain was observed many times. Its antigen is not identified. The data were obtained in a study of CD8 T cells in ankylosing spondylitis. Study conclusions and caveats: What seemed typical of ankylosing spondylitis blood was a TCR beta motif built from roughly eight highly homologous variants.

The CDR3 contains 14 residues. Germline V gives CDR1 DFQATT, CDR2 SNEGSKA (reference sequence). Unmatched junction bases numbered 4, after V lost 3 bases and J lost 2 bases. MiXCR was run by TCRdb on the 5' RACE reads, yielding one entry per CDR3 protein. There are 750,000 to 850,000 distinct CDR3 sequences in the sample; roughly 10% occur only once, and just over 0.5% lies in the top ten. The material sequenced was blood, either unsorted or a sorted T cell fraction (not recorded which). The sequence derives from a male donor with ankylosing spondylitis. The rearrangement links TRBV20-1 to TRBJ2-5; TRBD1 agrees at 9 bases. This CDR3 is CSARPGQGQETQYF. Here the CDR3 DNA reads TGCAGTGCTAGGCCGGGACAGGGACAAGAGACCCAGTACTTC.